The clone carrying this TCR beta chain was counted between two and nine times. Its specificity is unknown. The CDR3 is 14 residues long. V dropped 4 bases and J dropped 6; count of bases not matched to a gene: 7. Germline CDR1 SGHDT, CDR2 YYEEEE. The PCR had 60 Vbeta and 13 Jbeta primers. Repertoires were generated with immunoSEQ multiplex PCR, while TCRdb's copy carries only in-frame clones and drops some. Of tens of thousands of clones in the sample, about 70% were seen once. This entry belongs to a study of cytomegalovirus exposure and HLA in healthy donors. Overall study findings and caveats: Roughly uniform sequencing depth across donors was assumed, possibly incorrectly. Association of a missense DCLRE1C variant with TCR beta V- and J-gene trimming was reported in a later analysis. The authors enumerated roughly 180 TCR beta chains as linked to cytomegalovirus.

The J gene is TRBJ1-5, the V gene TRBV5-6; 7 bases map to TRBD1. Sequencing was done on a sample of PBMCs. The source is a man between 25 and 39 years old in good health and CMV-seronegative. Here the CDR3 reads CASSMKGARQPQHF. The CDR3 nucleotides are TGTGCCAGCAGCATGAAGGGGGCCCGTCAGCCCCAGCATTTT.